This T cell receptor (beta chain) comes out of a study of blood T cell repertoires in COVID-19. Assay: immunoSEQ multiplex PCR; the TCRdb copy retains only in-frame clones and omits some. The data show 85,000 to 130,000 clones, 75% to 95% seen once. V shed 5 bases and J shed 4 bases, with 11 bases lying between them. CDR3 size: 13 residues. CDR1 and CDR2 from the germline V gene are SGHAT and FQNNGV. The chain has TRBV11-2 and TRBJ1-2, with unresolved D. This TCR was sampled from a human donor in a cohort sampled during active COVID-19. Material for sequencing was peripheral blood. CDR3 bases: TGTGCCAGCAGCCTAGGGCCCACCTATGGCTACACCTTC. Translating gives CASSLGPTYGYTF.